The 14 T cell receptor beta chains presented below share a single source sample, sequenced in a study of T cell clonality in common variable immunodeficiency. The study's findings and limits: Reportedly, TCR beta sequences from common variable immunodeficiency showed fewer deletions and N-nucleotide insertions.

Generated by immunoSEQ multiplex PCR, the TCRdb table keeps only in-frame clones and is missing some. Altogether 25,000 or so clones were found in the sample, and no singletons occur. These receptors' targets are unknown. What was sequenced was peripheral blood mononuclear cells. Every receptor here comes from a human donor with common variable immunodeficiency.

Worth noting for this clone: Read sequence stops 3 residues before the CDR3 end, and the germline J gene provides the missing end. This rearrangement joins TRBV5-1 to TRBJ2-5; 10 positions agree with TRBD1. The CDR3 sequence is 17 residues long. Germline loops: CDR1 SGHRS, CDR2 YFSETQ. V lost 4 bases, J lost 5 bases, and 14 bases stayed unmatched. CDR3 region: CASSVDWGQGMGETQYF. CDR3 bases read: TGCGCCAGCAGCGTCGACTGGGGACAGGGGATGGGGGAGACC.

This clone was seen ten or more times. The read gets to within 3 residues of the CDR3 end, and the germline J gene fills in the rest. The V gene is TRBV19, the J gene TRBJ2-3; the D gene is possibly TRBD1 (6 bases). The germline CDR1 and CDR2 sequences are LNHDA and SQIVND (reference sequence). V lost 11 bases, J lost 1 base, and 13 bases lay in between. The CDR3 is 13 residues long. Partial CDR3 DNA: TGTGCCGTCATGGGGACACGCACAGATACG. This translates into CAVMGTRTDT. The full CDR3 is CAVMGTRTDTQYF.

A word on this clone: The sequence runs out 3 residues before the end of the CDR3; the remainder is reconstructed from the germline J gene. This sequence joins TRBV18 and TRBJ2-6, with D possibly matching TRBD1 (5 bases). The germline gives CDR1 KGHSH, CDR2 LQKENI. CDR3 length equals 16 residues. V was shortened by 3 bases and J by 1 base, with 10 bases between the two germline ends. CDR3 DNA, as far as it was read: TGTGCCAGCTCACCGAATAAGGGGTCTGGGGCCAACGTC. Residues: CASSPNKGSGANV. The CDR3 in its entirety is CASSPNKGSGANVLTF.

Of note for this clone: The read finishes 3 residues shy of the CDR3 end, and the germline J gene is used to complete it. The genes are TRBV7-2 and TRBJ2-2; unclear D gene. CDR3 length: 12 residues. The V end lost 5 bases, the J end lost 5 bases, and 6 bases lay between the germline ends. Germline V gene sequence: CDR1 SGHTA, CDR2 FQGNSA. CDR3 protein: CASSTYTGELFF. Partial CDR3 DNA: TGTGCCAGCAGCACATATACCGGGGAG.

This clone was observed at least ten times. The CDR3 goes on 3 residues after the read ends, and that part is filled in from the germline J gene. The chain combines TRBV18 with TRBJ2-7, with D possibly TRBD1 on 5 matching bases. The CDR3 extends over 15 amino acids. CDR1 and CDR2 (germline): KGHSH, LQKENI. With 0 bases removed from V and 3 bases from J, the gap between germline ends came to 12 bases. Incomplete CDR3 DNA: TGTGCCAGCTCACCACCGAGTAGGGGAAACTACGAG. This codes for CASSPPSRGNYE. The whole CDR3 region reads CASSPPSRGNYEQYF.

In its sample, this clone was seen a few times. The read stops 3 residues short of the end of the CDR3; the missing end is completed from the germline J gene. V is TRBV20-1 and J is TRBJ1-5; D is ambiguous. CDR1 is DFQATT, CDR2 SNEGSKA, per germline (reference sequence). Deletions cut 6 bases from V and 2 bases from J, with 14 bases between. This CDR3 spans 14 amino acids. The sequenced part of the CDR3 DNA is TGCAGTGCCCGGAACGGGGATCGCAATCAGCCC. Protein: CSARNGDRNQP. The complete CDR3 protein is CSARNGDRNQPQHF.

This clone showed up many times. Read data end 3 residues before the CDR3 end; the end is taken from the germline J gene. The gene calls are TRBV10-1 and TRBJ2-2, with 8 bases identical to TRBD1. Trimming cost V 4 bases and J 5 bases; bases outside gene matches: 3. The CDR3 covers 14 residues. Germline V lookup: CDR1 WNHNN, CDR2 SYGVQD (reference sequence). Incomplete CDR3 DNA: TGCGCCAGCAGTGGGACAGGGAGTACCGGGGAG. The encoded protein is CASSGTGSTGE. From start to end, the CDR3 is CASSGTGSTGELFF.

The sample holds many counts of this clone. From the germline J gene comes the end of the CDR3, since the read stops 3 residues before it. This chain links TRBV20-1 with TRBJ1-5; D possibly corresponds to TRBD1 (5 bases). This CDR3 is built from 13 residues. V dropped 6 bases and J dropped 4 bases, with 13 bases sitting between them. Looked up from germline, CDR1 is DFQATT and CDR2 is SNEGSKA (reference sequence). CDR3 DNA (partial): TGCAGTGCCGCCCTGGGGGGGAATCAGCCC. Encoded protein: CSAALGGNQP. The full CDR3 is CSAALGGNQPQHF.

This clone was counted between two and nine times. The read ends 3 residues early relative to the CDR3; the germline J gene fills the gap. The chain couples TRBV19 to TRBJ1-2, with TRBD1 matching 7 bases. This CDR3 has 15 residues. CDR1 and CDR2 (germline): LNHDA, SQIVND (reference sequence). V was clipped by 2 bases and J by 4 bases; unmatched bases: 7. CDR3 sequence: CASSIHRDRSYGYTF. The covered CDR3 bases are TGTGCCAGTAGTATACACCGGGACAGAAGCTATGGC.

This clone was recorded at least ten times. The CDR3 extends 3 residues past the end of the read, so its final part is completed from the germline J gene. The V and J genes are TRBV28 and TRBJ1-3; TRBD1 aligns across 9 bases. V trimming: 3 bases; J trimming: 0 bases; junction bases outside the gene matches: 3. This CDR3 region has 16 residues. The V gene's germline CDR1 is MDHEN and CDR2 SYDVKM. The CDR3 bases that were read are TGTGCCAGCAGTTTTACACAGGGGGCCTCTGGAAACACC. Its protein is CASSFTQGASGNT. The CDR3 in its entirety is CASSFTQGASGNTIYF.

In its sample, this clone was seen a few times. The read ends 3 residues before the CDR3 terminus; that terminus is restored from the germline J gene. The J gene is TRBJ2-1, the V gene TRBV20-1; D is tentatively TRBD1 or TRBD2 (7 bases each). V was clipped by 6 bases and J by 0 bases, with 21 bases between them. Looked up from germline, CDR1 is DFQATT and CDR2 is SNEGSKA (reference sequence). The CDR3 contains 17 residues. Partial CDR3 DNA: TGCAGTGCGCAAGGGGGCGGGAGTAGGATCTCCTACAATGAG. This codes for CSAQGGGSRISYNE. In full, the CDR3 is CSAQGGGSRISYNEQFF.

This clone was detected many times. The sequenced fragment ends 3 residues before the CDR3 boundary, so the rest is inferred from the germline J gene. V and J are TRBV18 and TRBJ1-6, with D tentatively TRBD1 (6 bases). The CDR3 runs 15 residues. Per germline, CDR1 KGHSH and CDR2 LQKENI. V dropped 2 bases and J dropped 7 bases, with 12 bases sitting between them. The CDR3 spells CASSPTVQGNSPLHF. CDR3 DNA (partial): TGTGCCAGCTCACCAACCGTACAGGGCAATTCACCC.

This clone occurred a few times. At one of its ends the junction is not consistent with the germline gene, which may arise from a read error. The sequenced fragment ends 3 residues before the CDR3 boundary, so the rest is inferred from the germline J gene. V usage is TRBV20-1 and J usage is TRBJ1-2, with TRBD1 identical over 9 bases. This CDR3 has 14 residues. Germline assignment: CDR1 DFQATT and CDR2 SNEGSKA (reference sequence). The part of the CDR3 DNA that was read is TGCAGTGCCAGAGACAGGGACAGGGTCTATGGC. This codes for CSARDRDRVYG. The CDR3 in full is CSARDRDRVYGYTF.

Many counts were recorded for this clone. The observed sequence ends 3 residues before the CDR3 terminus, with the missing tail filled in from the germline J gene. The J gene is TRBJ2-3, the V gene TRBV5-1; D remains unclear. The length of the CDR3 is 14 residues. V lost 0 bases to trimming and J lost 0 bases, with 5 bases between them. Germline V gene data show CDR1 as SGHRS and CDR2 as YFSETQ. CDR3: CASSLDISTDTQYF. The sequenced CDR3 bases are TGCGCCAGCAGCTTGGACATAAGCACAGATACG.